This T cell receptor beta chain was found in a study of blood T cell repertoires in COVID-19. The wider study: From T cells, B-cell-depleted T cells, or PBMCs came the material, which was cDNA or gDNA.

The CDR3 consists of 11 residues. V was trimmed by 5 bases and J by 10 bases, leaving 9 bases between them. Germline V gene data show CDR1 as SGHAT and CDR2 as FQNNGV. Original processing methods: Amplification of reference gene primers was used by the study to estimate nucleated cell counts. The protocol was immunoSEQ multiplex PCR, while the TCRdb copy is restricted to in-frame clones and leaves out a portion. D and trimming were read from the DNA, whereas the V and J calls and clone size are those reported in that table. The table records about 350,000 clones, approximately 88% of them present only once.

The TCR comes from a young man with COVID-19, enrolled during active disease. Sequencing used peripheral blood. The chain combines TRBV11-2 with TRBJ2-1; D possibly corresponds to TRBD1 (5 bases). The CDR3 coding sequence is TGTGCCAGCAGCCCGAAGGGGGAGCAGTTCTTC. Its translation is CASSPKGEQFF.